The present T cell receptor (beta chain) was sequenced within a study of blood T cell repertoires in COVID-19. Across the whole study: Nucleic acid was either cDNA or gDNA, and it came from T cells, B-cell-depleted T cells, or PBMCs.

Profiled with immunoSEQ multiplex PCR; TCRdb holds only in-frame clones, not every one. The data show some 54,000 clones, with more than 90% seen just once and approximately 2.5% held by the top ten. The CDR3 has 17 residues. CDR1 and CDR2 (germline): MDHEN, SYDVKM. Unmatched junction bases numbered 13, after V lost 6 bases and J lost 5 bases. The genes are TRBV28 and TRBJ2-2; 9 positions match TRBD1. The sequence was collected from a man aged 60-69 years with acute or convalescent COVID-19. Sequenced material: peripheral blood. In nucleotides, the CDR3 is TGTGCCAGCAGCCCATTTAGGGGACAGGGTGGGACCGGGGAGCTGTTTTTT. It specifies CASSPFRGQGGTGELFF.